This is a list of T cell receptor beta chains from one sample in a study of shared clonotypes between healthy human individuals. The data were produced by immunoSEQ multiplex PCR, yet TCRdb's version contains in-frame clones alone and is incomplete. The sample lists over 1.5 million clones; 95% to 99% were seen once. Sequencing was performed on naive CD4+ T cells sorted from blood. These TCRs come from a man younger than 45 in good health. Each CDR3 is given with its conserved first and last residue. A D gene is named only where the DNA matches it firmly. Expanded clones are given a class, and other clones once, few, many or no size at all.

len: 14; j_gene: TRBJ1-1; v_gene: TRBV29-1; abundance: NA; d_gene: NA; CDR3nt: TGCAGCGTTGAAGTGGCCAGTTCTAACACTGAAGCTTTCTTT; CDR3aa: CSVEVASSNTEAFF
len: 13; j_gene: TRBJ2-7; v_gene: TRBV7-2; abundance: NA; d_gene: NA; CDR3nt: TGTGCCAGCAGCCCACGACTAGTGGGCGAGCAGTACTTC; CDR3aa: CASSPRLVGEQYF
len: 15; j_gene: TRBJ1-2; v_gene: TRBV11-2; abundance: NA; d_gene: TRBD1; CDR3nt: TGTGCCAGCAGCTTAGTAGCGACAGGGGGCGGTGGCTACACCTTC; CDR3aa: CASSLVATGGGGYTF
len: 16; j_gene: TRBJ2-3; v_gene: TRBV5-1; abundance: NA; d_gene: NA; CDR3nt: TGCGCCAGCAGCTTGGTCCATGGGAAATGGGGAGATACGCAGTATTTT; CDR3aa: CASSLVHGKWGDTQYF
len: 13; j_gene: TRBJ2-7; v_gene: TRBV4-1; abundance: NA; d_gene: NA; CDR3nt: TGCGCCAGCAGCCAGGGAACGTTCTACGAGCAGTACTTC; CDR3aa: CASSQGTFYEQYF
len: 13; j_gene: TRBJ1-1; v_gene: TRBV6-1; abundance: NA; d_gene: NA; CDR3nt: TGTGCCAGCACGAACAGGGAAGGCACTGAAGCTTTCTTT; CDR3aa: CASTNREGTEAFF
len: 14; j_gene: TRBJ2-5; v_gene: TRBV2; abundance: NA; d_gene: TRBD1; CDR3nt: TGTGCCAGCAGGAAACAGGGGTCCCAAGAGACCCAGTACTTC; CDR3aa: CASRKQGSQETQYF
len: 15; j_gene: TRBJ1-1; v_gene: TRBV7-2; abundance: NA; d_gene: TRBD1; CDR3nt: TGTGCCAGCAGCTTAGATGGGACAGTGAACACTGAAGCTTTCTTT; CDR3aa: CASSLDGTVNTEAFF
len: 13; j_gene: TRBJ1-1; v_gene: TRBV5-5; abundance: NA; d_gene: NA; CDR3nt: TGTGCCAGCAGCTTCTACCGGGACACTGAAGCTTTCTTT; CDR3aa: CASSFYRDTEAFF
len: 12; j_gene: TRBJ2-7; v_gene: TRBV6-5; abundance: NA; d_gene: TRBD2; CDR3nt: TGTGCCTCCCGGCGGGGGTTCTACGAGCAGTACTTC; CDR3aa: CASRRGFYEQYF
len: 14; j_gene: TRBJ2-5; v_gene: TRBV5-1; abundance: NA; d_gene: NA; CDR3nt: TGCGCCAGCAGACAGCGGGCACGGGGCGAGACCCAGTACTTC; CDR3aa: CASRQRARGETQYF
len: 15; j_gene: TRBJ2-7; v_gene: TRBV7-9; abundance: NA; d_gene: NA; CDR3nt: TGTGCCAGCAGCGTAGCCGGGATACAGGCCCACGAGCAGTACTTC; CDR3aa: CASSVAGIQAHEQYF
len: 14; j_gene: TRBJ2-7; v_gene: TRBV9; abundance: once; d_gene: NA; CDR3nt: TGTGCCAGCAGCGTAGAGAGCGGAGCCTACGAGCAGTACTTC; CDR3aa: CASSVESGAYEQYF
len: 14; j_gene: TRBJ2-1; v_gene: TRBV6-1; abundance: NA; d_gene: NA; CDR3nt: TGTGCCAGCAGTGAAATCATCCGCTACAATGAGCAGTTCTTC; CDR3aa: CASSEIIRYNEQFF
len: 16; j_gene: TRBJ2-7; v_gene: TRBV5-5; abundance: NA; d_gene: TRBD2; CDR3nt: TGTGCCAGCAGCGCCGGGACTAGCGGTAGGGTTTACGAGCAGTACTTC; CDR3aa: CASSAGTSGRVYEQYF
len: 13; j_gene: TRBJ2-1; v_gene: TRBV30; abundance: NA; d_gene: NA; CDR3nt: TGTGCCTGGAGCCCCGGGACGAACAATGAGCAGTTCTTC; CDR3aa: CAWSPGTNNEQFF
len: 15; j_gene: TRBJ2-5; v_gene: TRBV27; abundance: NA; d_gene: TRBD2; CDR3nt: TGTGCCAGCAGTTTACTAGCGGGAGAGTGGGAGACCCAGTACTTC; CDR3aa: CASSLLAGEWETQYF
len: 16; j_gene: TRBJ2-5; v_gene: TRBV5-1; abundance: NA; d_gene: TRBD2; CDR3nt: TGCGCCAGCAGCTTGGAGGCAGCGGGAACGCGAGAGACCCAGTACTTC; CDR3aa: CASSLEAAGTRETQYF
len: 13; j_gene: TRBJ2-7; v_gene: TRBV9; abundance: NA; d_gene: NA; CDR3nt: TGTGCCAGCAGCGCGCATGTCTCCTCCGAGCAGTACTTC; CDR3aa: CASSAHVSSEQYF
len: 15; j_gene: TRBJ2-2; v_gene: TRBV27; abundance: NA; d_gene: NA; CDR3nt: TGTGCCAGCAGTTTAACCCGGGGGTCCACCGGGGAGCTGTTTTTT; CDR3aa: CASSLTRGSTGELFF
len: 17; j_gene: TRBJ2-1; v_gene: TRBV18; abundance: NA; d_gene: NA; CDR3nt: TGTGCCAGCACCGGATATGGAAGGGTAAGCTCCTACAATGAGCAGTTCTTC; CDR3aa: CASTGYGRVSSYNEQFF
len: 13; j_gene: TRBJ1-3; v_gene: TRBV6-6; abundance: NA; d_gene: NA; CDR3nt: TGTGCCAGTATACAGTACTCTGGAAACACCATATATTTT; CDR3aa: CASIQYSGNTIYF